A selection of T cell receptor beta chains follows, all from one sample in a study of T-cell reconstitution after alpha-beta-depleted transplantation in children. MiXCR was run by TCRdb on the PCR reads, yielding one entry per CDR3 protein. The sample holds about 300,000 distinct CDR3 sequences; about 9.5% are singletons and the top ten take 7.5%. Sequencing used PBMCs, obtained before TCRalphabeta/CD19-depleted stem cell transplant. These receptors all stem from a boy younger than two with acute myeloid leukemia, due to receive a stem cell transplant. The CDR3 runs from the conserved cysteine through the conserved F or W. The D gene is left open where the match is weak. Expanded clones get a size class; other rows say once, few or many, or leave the size out.

D gene: TRBD2; V gene: TRBV28; J gene: TRBJ2-3; clone size: many; CDR3 DNA: TGTGCCAGCAGTTTAAGCGGGAGGTCAGATACGCAGTATTTT; CDR3 protein: CASSLSGRSDTQYF
D gene: NA; V gene: TRBV20-1; J gene: TRBJ2-5; clone size: many; CDR3 DNA: TGCAGTGCTAGTCAGGGAGAGACCCAGTACTTC; CDR3 protein: CSASQGETQYF
D gene: NA; V gene: TRBV4-1; J gene: TRBJ2-1; clone size: few; CDR3 DNA: TGCGCCAGCAGCCAAGATGGGACTTCACATCCCTACAATGAGCAGTTCTTC; CDR3 protein: CASSQDGTSHPYNEQFF
D gene: NA; V gene: TRBV7-9; J gene: TRBJ1-4; clone size: many; CDR3 DNA: TGTGCCAGCAGCTTACAATCAGGAAAACTGTTTTTT; CDR3 protein: CASSLQSGKLFF
D gene: TRBD2; V gene: TRBV7-2; J gene: TRBJ2-7; clone size: many; CDR3 DNA: TGTGCCAGCAGCTTAGCGGCCACTAGCGGGAGGGTGCGCGAGCAGTACTTC; CDR3 protein: CASSLAATSGRVREQYF
D gene: TRBD1; V gene: TRBV6-1; J gene: TRBJ2-5; clone size: few; CDR3 DNA: TGTGCCAGCAGCTCCGGGACAGGGACACGGGGCGCAGAGACCCAGTACTTC; CDR3 protein: CASSSGTGTRGAETQYF
D gene: TRBD2; V gene: TRBV12-3/TRBV12-4; J gene: TRBJ2-5; clone size: NA; CDR3 DNA: TGTGCCAGCACCCCGGGACTAGCGGGGACAGAGACCCAGTACTTC; CDR3 protein: CASTPGLAGTETQYF
D gene: TRBD2; V gene: TRBV15; J gene: TRBJ2-2; clone size: many; CDR3 DNA: TGTGCCACCAGCGGCCTGAAGGTCCGGGAGGACCTCACCGGGGAGCTGTTTTTT; CDR3 protein: CATSGLKVREDLTGELFF
D gene: NA; V gene: TRBV5-1; J gene: TRBJ2-7; clone size: many; CDR3 DNA: TGCGCCAGCAGCTTTGATGGGGGGCTGGGCGAGCAGTACTTC; CDR3 protein: CASSFDGGLGEQYF
D gene: TRBD1; V gene: TRBV14; J gene: TRBJ2-3; clone size: NA; CDR3 DNA: TGTGCCAGCAGCCTCCGACAGGGGCCCCGATACACAGATACGCAGTATTTT; CDR3 protein: CASSLRQGPRYTDTQYF
D gene: NA; V gene: TRBV11-2; J gene: TRBJ1-2; clone size: few; CDR3 DNA: TGTGCCAGCAGCTTATTCCGGGACCCTTCGTATGGCTACACCTTC; CDR3 protein: CASSLFRDPSYGYTF
D gene: TRBD2; V gene: TRBV5-6; J gene: TRBJ2-3; clone size: few; CDR3 DNA: TGTGCCAGCAGCCCAGACACTGGGACTAGCGGGAGGCCGCAGTATTTT; CDR3 protein: CASSPDTGTSGRPQYF
D gene: NA; V gene: TRBV12-3/TRBV12-4; J gene: TRBJ2-2; clone size: NA; CDR3 DNA: TGTGCCAGCAGTTTACCCCCCGGCGGGGAGCTGTTTTTT; CDR3 protein: CASSLPPGGELFF
D gene: TRBD2; V gene: TRBV3-1; J gene: TRBJ2-1; clone size: many; CDR3 DNA: TGTGCCAGCAGCCCCGGGACTAGAAAGTCCAATGAGCAGTTCTTC; CDR3 protein: CASSPGTRKSNEQFF
D gene: TRBD1; V gene: TRBV7-8; J gene: TRBJ1-2; clone size: many; CDR3 DNA: TGTGCCAGCAGCTTAGCCCGGAGAACAGGGGGCCCTGGCTACACCTTC; CDR3 protein: CASSLARRTGGPGYTF
D gene: NA; V gene: TRBV7-9; J gene: TRBJ2-5; clone size: many; CDR3 DNA: TGTGCCAGCAGCCCGCGACTAGGCCCTTCTAGAGAGACCCAGTACTTC; CDR3 protein: CASSPRLGPSRETQYF
D gene: NA; V gene: TRBV9; J gene: TRBJ2-3; clone size: many; CDR3 DNA: TGTGCCAGCAGCGTAGCCGCAGATACGCAGTATTTT; CDR3 protein: CASSVAADTQYF
D gene: NA; V gene: TRBV2; J gene: TRBJ2-7; clone size: many; CDR3 DNA: TGTGCCAGCAGCCAGCGCCTCCCGTACGAGCAGTACTTC; CDR3 protein: CASSQRLPYEQYF
D gene: NA; V gene: TRBV28; J gene: TRBJ2-6; clone size: many; CDR3 DNA: TGTGCCAGCAGTGGACCCAATACAGGGACTGGGGCCAACGTCCTGACTTTC; CDR3 protein: CASSGPNTGTGANVLTF
D gene: TRBD1; V gene: TRBV10-3; J gene: TRBJ1-4; clone size: many; CDR3 DNA: TGTGCCATCAGTGCGGACAGGCTTAATGAAAAACTGTTTTTT; CDR3 protein: CAISADRLNEKLFF
D gene: TRBD1; V gene: TRBV15; J gene: TRBJ2-7; clone size: many; CDR3 DNA: TGTGCCACCCGGACGACAGGGCGCAACGAGCAGTACTTC; CDR3 protein: CATRTTGRNEQYF
D gene: NA; V gene: TRBV12-3/TRBV12-4; J gene: TRBJ1-5; clone size: many; CDR3 DNA: TGTGCCAGCAGTTTCAGCCAGGGTCAGCCCCAGCATTTT; CDR3 protein: CASSFSQGQPQHF
D gene: NA; V gene: TRBV12-3/TRBV12-4; J gene: TRBJ2-7; clone size: many; CDR3 DNA: TGTGCCAGCAGTTTAGCCGGGACAAACTACGAGCAGTACTTC; CDR3 protein: CASSLAGTNYEQYF
D gene: NA; V gene: TRBV24-1; J gene: TRBJ1-2; clone size: few; CDR3 DNA: TGTGCCACCAGTGATTTAGAGGGCTATGGCTACACCTTC; CDR3 protein: CATSDLEGYGYTF
D gene: TRBD1; V gene: TRBV5-5; J gene: TRBJ2-1; clone size: many; CDR3 DNA: TGTGCCAGCAGCTTTATCGACAGGGGGCTGGGTGAGCAGTTCTTC; CDR3 protein: CASSFIDRGLGEQFF
D gene: NA; V gene: TRBV29-1; J gene: TRBJ2-7; clone size: many; CDR3 DNA: TGCAGCGTGATCAGGGTCTACGAGCAGTACTTC; CDR3 protein: CSVIRVYEQYF
D gene: TRBD2; V gene: TRBV20-1; J gene: TRBJ2-5; clone size: few; CDR3 DNA: TGCAGTGCTAGAGATCGGCGGGAGGGGGGAGAGACCCAGTACTTC; CDR3 protein: CSARDRREGGETQYF
D gene: NA; V gene: TRBV15; J gene: TRBJ2-4; clone size: many; CDR3 DNA: TGTGCCACAAGGCAGGAAGCCAAAAACATTCAGTACTTC; CDR3 protein: CATRQEAKNIQYF